A single sample gave rise to the 20 T cell receptor beta chains below, sequenced in a study of radiation and T cells in renal cell carcinoma. Repertoires were generated with immunoSEQ multiplex PCR, while TCRdb's copy carries only in-frame clones and drops some. The table records about 43,000 clones, roughly 85% of them present only once. Time point denoted: blood 4 weeks post-SBRT, at nephrectomy. Treatment: 15 Gy SBRT to primary tumor, nephrectomy 4 weeks later. The sample here was blood, taken from a patient whose treatment included radiotherapy and nephrectomy. The receptors come from a woman in her 70s with renal cell carcinoma.

V gene TRBV18 combines with J gene TRBJ2-3; 9 nucleotides line up with TRBD1. Germline lookup yields CDR1 KGHSH and CDR2 LQKENI. The V and J ends lost 6 bases and 4 bases, in that order; junction bases with no gene match: 2. CDR3 length equals 13 residues. This chain's CDR3 is CASSRQGADTQYF. Written as DNA, the CDR3 is TGTGCCAGCTCTCGACAGGGGGCAGATACGCAGTATTTT. The full variable domain, its missing parts supplied by reference TRBV18 and TRBJ2-3, is NAGVMQNPRHLVRRRGQEARLRCSPMKGHSHVYWYRQLPEEGLKFMVYLQKENIIDESGMPKERFSAEFPKEGPSILRIQQVVRGDSAAYFCASSRQGADTQYFGPGTRLTVL.

The V gene is TRBV15, the J gene TRBJ2-3; 7 bases fit TRBD2. The germline gives CDR1 LNHNV, CDR2 YYDKDF (reference sequence). There are 16 residues in the CDR3. Unmatched junction bases numbered 10, after V lost 5 bases and J lost 2 bases. The CDR3 nucleotides are TGTGCCACCAGCCGCAACGCGGGAGAAAACACAGATACGCAGTATTTT. It translates to CATSRNAGENTDTQYF. Drawing the rest from reference TRBV15 and TRBJ2-3, the complete variable domain is DAMVIQNPRYQVTQFGKPVTLSCSQTLNHNVMYWYQQKSSQAPKLLFHYYDKDFNNEADTPDNFQSRRPNTSFCFLDIRSPGLGDTAMYLCATSRNAGENTDTQYFGPGTRLTVL.

The rearrangement links TRBV7-8 to TRBJ2-7; D unresolved. Germline CDR1 reads SGHVS; CDR2 reads FQNEAQ. The CDR3 runs 14 residues. V lost 1 base and J lost 0, with 7 bases in between. The CDR3 DNA reads TGTGCCAGCAGCTTAGACCGAGCCTCCTACGAGCAGTACTTC. Residues: CASSLDRASYEQYF.

The rearrangement joins TRBV1 to TRBJ2-1; the table calls TRBD2, which could not be checked here. TRBV1 is deemed a pseudogene. CDR3 length equals 19 residues. The CDR3 spells CTSSQEGASTLCSYNEQFF. The DNA for the CDR3 is TGCACCAGCAGCCAGGAGGGAGCGAGCACTCTATGCTCCTACAATGAGCAGTTCTTC.

The chain employs TRBV7-8 and TRBJ1-1; 8 nucleotides line up with TRBD1. The CDR3 covers 15 residues. In germline, CDR1 is SGHVS, CDR2 FQNEAQ. V trimming: 6 bases; J trimming: 1 base; junction bases outside the gene matches: 7. The CDR3: CASSWSGQGNTEAFF. The CDR3 region has the DNA TGTGCCAGCAGTTGGAGCGGACAGGGGAACACTGAAGCTTTCTTT.

This chain connects TRBV18 to TRBJ1-2, with 9 bases aligning to TRBD1. V dropped 2 bases and J dropped 8; count of bases not matched to a gene: 9. Germline V gene sequence: CDR1 KGHSH, CDR2 LQKENI. The CDR3 covers 15 residues. The DNA for the CDR3 is TGTGCCAGCTCACCAACCGACAGGGGGACTTTAGGCTACACCTTC. Protein sequence: CASSPTDRGTLGYTF.

This clone counts as medium-sized. V and J are TRBV5-1 and TRBJ1-1, with D uncertain. Between the trimmed V and J ends, which lost 6 bases and 5 bases, there was a span of 14 bases. The V gene's germline CDR1 is SGHRS and CDR2 YFSETQ. The CDR3 runs to 13 residues. CDR3 region: CASTSGGVTEAFF. The CDR3 nucleotides are TGCGCCAGCACCTCCGGCGGGGTGACTGAAGCTTTCTTT.

This chain connects TRBV30 to TRBJ2-7; TRBD1 might be the D (5 bases). The CDR3 is 13 residues long. V was cut by 3 bases and J by 5 bases, with 14 bases left in between. Germline lookup yields CDR1 GTSNPN and CDR2 SVGIG (reference sequence). The CDR3 protein is CAWSPGLGHEQYF. The CDR3 bases are TGTGCCTGGAGCCCAGGGTTAGGCCACGAGCAGTACTTC.

This clone was seen more than once but under ten times. V is TRBV2 and J is TRBJ2-7, with TRBD1 as a possible D gene (6 bases). The CDR3 contains 14 residues. V gave up 3 bases and J gave up 6 bases, with 15 bases separating them. The germline CDR1 and CDR2 sequences are SNHLY and FYNNEI. CDR3 DNA sequence: TGTGCCAGCAGTGACAGGGGAGCTAGTAGCGAGCAGTACTTC. Amino acid sequence: CASSDRGASSEQYF. The variable domain in full, with the rest retrieved from reference TRBV2 and TRBJ2-7, is EPEVTQTPSHQVTQMGQEVILRCVPISNHLYFYWYRQILGQKVEFLVSFYNNEISEKSEIFDDQFSVERPDGSNFTLKIRSTKLEDSAMYFCASSDRGASSEQYFGPGTRLTVT.

The V and J genes are TRBV5-1 and TRBJ2-3; D gene unclear. CDR3 length equals 15 residues. Germline CDR1 and CDR2: SGHRS and YFSETQ. Trimming stripped 4 bases from V and 5 bases from J, with 17 bases between. CDR3 in amino acids: CASSQAVPVQDTQYF. In DNA form, the CDR3 reads TGCGCCAGCAGCCAAGCCGTCCCAGTCCAAGATACGCAGTATTTT.

The chain combines TRBV5-1 with TRBJ2-5; 12 bases fit TRBD2. Germline loops: CDR1 SGHRS, CDR2 YFSETQ. The CDR3 length is 15 residues. V lost 4 bases and J lost 5; bases outside the gene matches: 6. Written as DNA, the CDR3 is TGCGCCAGCAGCCCGACTAGCGGGAGTATGGAGACCCAGTACTTC. It codes for CASSPTSGSMETQYF.

This rearrangement joins TRBV27 to TRBJ1-4, with D possibly TRBD1 on 6 matching bases. Germline assignment: CDR1 MNHEY and CDR2 SMNVEV (reference sequence). CDR3 length equals 16 residues. V was trimmed by 3 bases and J by 7 bases, leaving 18 bases between them. CDR3 amino acids: CASSFHDRSEGEKLFF. The CDR3 bases are TGTGCCAGCAGTTTTCATGACAGGAGCGAAGGTGAAAAACTGTTTTTT.

This clone was counted once. The J gene is TRBJ2-7, the V gene TRBV5-1; D is undetermined. Germline V CDR1 and CDR2: SGHRS, YFSETQ. The CDR3 totals 12 residues. V was pared by 0 bases and J by 3 bases, with 4 bases between. CDR3 loop: CASSLVFYEQYF. The DNA for the CDR3 is TGCGCCAGCAGCTTGGTTTTCTACGAGCAGTACTTC.

This chain connects TRBV9 to TRBJ2-1, with TRBD2 matching 10 bases. CDR1 is SGDLS, CDR2 YYNGEE, per germline. V was pared by 0 bases and J by 4 bases, with 1 base of the junction left unmatched. The CDR3 runs 15 residues. The CDR3 DNA reads TGTGCCAGCAGCGTAGGAGCGGGAGGGTACAATGAGCAGTTCTTC. Residues: CASSVGAGGYNEQFF.

The J gene is TRBJ2-3, the V gene TRBV7-6, with no clear D. CDR1 SGHVS and CDR2 FNYEAQ come from the germline V gene. The CDR3 spans 13 residues. Trimming left V 3 bases short and J 6 bases short, with 10 bases between. CDR3 sequence reads: CASSFFSADTQYF. The CDR3, as DNA: TGTGCCAGCAGCTTTTTTTCCGCGGATACGCAGTATTTT.

The chain combines TRBV5-1 with TRBJ1-1, with TRBD1 matching 7 bases. This CDR3 region has 14 residues. V lost 3 bases, J lost 4 bases, and 6 bases stayed unmatched. Looked up from germline, CDR1 is SGHRS and CDR2 is YFSETQ. Written as DNA, the CDR3 is TGCGCCAGCAGCTCAAGTTCAGGGGGCACTGAAGCTTTCTTT. Its protein product is CASSSSSGGTEAFF.

The chain recombines TRBV19 with TRBJ2-2; D tentatively fits TRBD1 or TRBD2 (5 bases each). Trimming removed 10 bases from V and 5 bases from J, with 17 bases in between. Germline V lookup: CDR1 LNHDA, CDR2 SQIVND (reference sequence). There are 14 residues in the CDR3. Written as DNA, the CDR3 is TGTGCCACAGGGCAGATTGGGGGTACCGGGGAGCTGTTTTTT. Protein: CATGQIGGTGELFF.

The gene calls are TRBV9 and TRBJ2-7; a possible D gene is TRBD2 (5 bases). Looked up from germline, CDR1 is SGDLS and CDR2 is YYNGEE. The CDR3 extends over 16 amino acids. V was clipped by 4 bases and J by 1 base, with 18 bases between them. Here the CDR3 DNA reads TGTGCCAGCAGCTACCCGGGTCGGGAAAATTCCTACGAGCAGTACTTC. Amino acids: CASSYPGRENSYEQYF.

This clone was seen a few times. The V gene is TRBV29-1, the J gene TRBJ2-7; 12 bases fit TRBD1. The CDR3 loop spans 12 amino acids. Germline V CDR1 and CDR2: SQVTM, ANQGSEA. The V segment lost 6 bases and the J segment 5 bases; nucleotides outside the gene matches: 2. The CDR3: CSVGTGGDEQYF. The DNA for the CDR3 is TGCAGCGTGGGGACAGGGGGCGACGAGCAGTACTTC.

The V gene is TRBV7-6, the J gene TRBJ2-7, with D tentatively TRBD1 (5 bases). The germline V gene encodes CDR1 SGHVS and CDR2 FNYEAQ. Trimming pared 1 base from V and 4 bases from J, leaving 8 bases between. The CDR3 is 13 amino acids. The CDR3 region is CASSLGSGYEQYF. CDR3 DNA: TGTGCCAGCAGCTTAGGTTCAGGGTACGAGCAGTACTTC.